The subject of this entry is one TCR beta chain. Its antigen is as yet unknown. This record belongs to a study of T cell responses to AZD1222 COVID-19 vaccine. CDR1 is SGHNT, CDR2 YYREEE, per germline (reference sequence). CDR3 size: 15 residues. Deletions cut 3 bases from V and 1 base from J, with 13 bases between. Study-level points and caveats: Reportedly, nearly half of unique spike TCRs recognized epitopes outside B.1.351/B.1.1.7 mutations. Seropositive status at baseline applied to only six AZD1222 recipients. Rises in breadth and depth of Spike-specific TCRs came after two AZD1222 doses. The CD4 TCRs associated with vaccination extended across spike and predominated at 160-218 and 743-854.

The protocol was immunoSEQ multiplex PCR, while the TCRdb copy is restricted to in-frame clones and leaves out a portion. The table has roughly 150,000 clones, roughly 91% seen once. The sequenced sample was peripheral blood, obtained 28 days after the second AZD1222 dose. This chain uses TRBV5-4 with TRBJ1-1; a weak D match, TRBD1 (6 bases). This clonotype was obtained from an adult who received the AZD1222 COVID-19 vaccine. DNA of the CDR3: TGTGCCAGCAGCTCCCAACGAGGGGGGAACACTGAAGCTTTCTTT. Its protein is CASSSQRGGNTEAFF. Drawing the rest from reference TRBV5-4 and TRBJ1-1, the complete variable domain is ETGVTQSPTHLIKTRGQQVTLRCSSQSGHNTVSWYQQALGQGPQFIFQYYREEENGRGNFPPRFSGLQFPNYSSELNVNALELDDSALYLCASSSQRGGNTEAFFGQGTRLTVV.